The source of this TCR beta chain is a study of cytomegalovirus exposure and HLA in healthy donors. Turning to the study itself: Samples from HLA-typed donors yielded about 85 million unique TCRs in an early data release.

Findings and caveats of the study: As a later analysis revealed, most CMV-associated TCR beta chains appeared HLA-restricted.

About this clone: Its antigen is not known.

Primers included in the PCR were 60 Vbeta and 13 Jbeta primers. Only in-frame clones appear in the TCRdb table, and some are missing; sequencing was by immunoSEQ multiplex PCR. This sample carries approximately 300,000 clones, under 90% of them seen once, and the ten largest clones take more than 0.3%. J lost 5 bases, V lost 1 base, and 2 bases had no gene match. The V gene's germline CDR1 is ENHRY and CDR2 SYGVKD. The CDR3 is made up of 15 amino acids. The TCR sequence derives from a girl under 10 years old in good health and CMV-seronegative. The sample was PBMCs. The chain carries TRBV10-3 and TRBJ1-5, with TRBD1 identical over 10 bases. For the CDR3, the DNA is TGTGCCATCAGTGAGTACGGGACAGGGGATCAGCCCCAGCATTTT. Protein product: CAISEYGTGDQPQHF.